This T cell receptor beta chain was profiled in a study of T-cell memory formation after mild COVID-19 (dated by TCRdb to 2020 to 2022). Broadly, across the study: Most TCR sequence clusters were specific to one of the two donors. In a couple of donors, T-cell clones that expanded and contracted after mild COVID-19 were tracked by sequencing TCRalpha and TCRbeta repertoires over time. Two young, previously healthy adult volunteers, one female and one male, were included in the cohort. What the study reported, not specific to this receptor: Contracting CD4+ clones turned up mainly in the CM and EM memory subsets, whereas EMRA was where CD8+ clones were enriched. SARS-CoV-2 specificity of the second-wave clones peaking on day 37 was not confirmed. Only two mild cases were covered in the study, and larger cohorts including severe cases with pre-infection samples were considered necessary. Clones that contracted from day 15 to 85 showed balanced CD4/CD8 phenotypes, whereas a second wave of clones that expanded from day 15 to 37 leaned towards CD4+. Some responding clones were found in pre-infection memory, which suggests that pre-existing cross-reactive memory T cells took part in the SARS-CoV-2 response.

Ficoll-Paque density gradient centrifugation was used to isolate PBMCs. This clonotype has just a few counts. The target of this receptor is not known. No base quality information exists; no much larger clone differs at one position. For CDR1 and CDR2, the germline V gene lists SGHVS and FNYEAQ. Trimming leaves V shorter by 1 base and J shorter by 7 bases, with the junction holding 13 bases beyond the gene matches. Its CDR3 holds 16 amino acids, cysteine through phenylalanine. Only the CDR3 part of the read is kept: 48 bases, read in frame from the first base. TCRdb records Illumina NovaSeq 6000 as the sequencer. cDNA libraries for TCRalpha and TCRbeta were prepared by 5'RACE using constant-segment primers, with sample barcodes and unique molecular identifiers added. Trizol reagent was used to extract RNA from every sample. Amplification of the libraries took two PCR steps, and the second step added a second sample barcode plus Illumina TruSeq adapters. Libraries were sequenced on an Illumina NovaSeq with 2 x 150 bp paired-end reads. The original methods were these. Demultiplexing of reads and collapsing into UMI-guided consensus sequences were performed with migec v1.2.7. Using mixcr v2.1.11, UMI consensuses were aligned to TRA and TRB V and J templates and then assembled into clonotypes. A clonotype was counted as expanded or contracted only if both edgeR and NoisET called the change significant, with noise models trained on biological replicates. For edgeR calls, a false discovery rate-adjusted p below 0.01 and a log2 fold-change threshold of 1 were applied. As an exploratory analysis of dynamics, max-normalized trajectories of the 1000 most abundant clonotypes were examined with PCA combined with hierarchical clustering. Separately sequenced CD4+ and CD8+ repertoires were used to assign the CD4 or CD8 phenotype of responding clones. The public reads were reprocessed in TCRdb via fastp at Q25 and MiXCR, keeping in-frame beta chains. Merged by CDR3 protein, the rows form single entries marked with the most common genes and DNA. The V and J calls and clone size are TCRdb's, not the authors'. This sample lists about 140,000 distinct CDR3 sequences; almost 25% were detected once. The ten largest clones capture roughly 24% of the sample.

The sequence was collected from an adult woman who had mild COVID-19 (a few samples of this study predate the infection). The sample titles of this study are shuffled in the database, so cell type and time point are left out; the donor was told from shared clones. In this chain, TRBV7-6 is recombined with TRBJ2-7; 7 nucleotides in the junction match TRBD2. What was sequenced was PBMCs or a T cell subset sorted from them (not recorded which). The DNA reads TGTGCCAGCAGCTTAGATACAGGCCCGGCCGGGGGGGAGCAGTACTTC. Its coded protein is CASSLDTGPAGGEQYF.